The entry below gives a single TCR beta chain sequence along with its context. This record comes from a study of control samples from healthy donors and cancer patients. Assay used: immunoSEQ multiplex PCR; TCRdb lists only in-frame clones, some missing. The table records 100,000 to 150,000 clones, 92% of them present only once. With V trimmed by 0 bases and J by 6 bases, 10 bases remained unmatched. The CDR3 totals 18 residues. CDR1 is SGHRS and CDR2 is YFSETQ in the germline V gene. V is TRBV5-1 and J is TRBJ2-3; 13 bases match TRBD2. Sequenced input: blood. This clonotype originated in a man in his late teens or twenties in good health. For the CDR3, the DNA is TGCGCCAGCAGCTTGGCCGCAACTAGCGGGGGGGCCGGGGATACGCAGTATTTT. Translation: CASSLAATSGGAGDTQYF. The whole variable domain, filled in from reference TRBV5-1 and TRBJ2-3, reads KAGVTQTPRYLIKTRGQQVTLSCSPISGHRSVSWYQQTPGQGLQFLFEYFSETQRNKGNFPGRFSGRQFSNSRSEMNVSTLELGDSALYLCASSLAATSGGAGDTQYFGPGTRLTVL.